What follows is one T cell receptor beta chain and its context. 60 Vbeta and 13 Jbeta primers were used in PCR. Clones were sequenced by immunoSEQ multiplex PCR, and TCRdb holds only the in-frame ones, with some missing. The sample's table shows about 200,000 clones. The sample originates from a study of cytomegalovirus exposure and HLA in healthy donors. About the study: Earlier results showed 90 million to 120 million unique TCR beta sequences derived from 150 million to 200 million T cells.

The sequencing sample was made of PBMCs. This clonotype was obtained from a man aged 30 to 45 in good health and CMV-seronegative.

This chain's CDR3 is CASTGVLGYEQYF. CDR3 nucleotide sequence: TGTGCCAGCACAGGGGTTCTCGGCTACGAGCAGTACTTC. The rearrangement links TRBV2 to TRBJ2-7; tentatively, D is TRBD1 (6 bases). The CDR3 runs to 13 residues. Between the trimmed V and J ends, which lost 7 bases and 3 bases, there was a span of 13 bases. Germline-derived CDR1 and CDR2 are SNHLY and FYNNEI.